These 13 T cell receptor beta chains were sequenced from one sample in a study of Graves' ophthalmopathy and Graves' hyperthyroidism. The authors amplified TCR beta CDR3 regions, and they did so from RNA transcripts for repertoire sequencing. In the first round, RT-PCR was carried out with HTBI primers, and a multiplex PCR formed the second round. TCRdb used MiXCR to reprocess the multiplex PCR reads, holding one entry per CDR3 protein. The data contain hundreds of thousands of distinct CDR3 sequences, about 40% of them singletons. The material sequenced was peripheral blood. These receptors were collected from an adult man with Graves' ophthalmopathy.

The V call is TRBV25-1, the J call TRBJ1-4, with 9 bases aligning to TRBD1. Losses at the gene ends were 3 bases for V and 6 bases for J; bases not matched to a gene: 14. CDR3 size: 18 residues. CDR1 and CDR2 from the germline V gene are MGHDK and SYGVNS. The CDR3 nucleotides read TGTGCCAGCAGTGATACACAGGGGACAGGGACGGTTCATGAAAAACTGTTTTTT. Amino acid sequence: CASSDTQGTGTVHEKLFF.

The chain recombines TRBV25-1 with TRBJ2-5, with 11 bases that match TRBD2. This CDR3 is 15 amino acids long. Germline CDR1 and CDR2: MGHDK and SYGVNS. Trimming removed 4 bases from V and 2 bases from J; junction bases left unmatched: 3. CDR3 in DNA: TGTGCCAGCAGTGTACTAGCGGGAGAGCAAGAGACCCAGTACTTC. This gives the protein CASSVLAGEQETQYF.

This clonotype occurred many times. The chain employs TRBV30 and TRBJ1-3; D possibly corresponds to TRBD1 (5 bases). Germline V gene lookup returns CDR1 GTSNPN and CDR2 SVGIG (reference sequence). The CDR3 runs to 12 residues. Deletions cut 4 bases from V and 9 bases from J, with 13 bases between. The CDR3: CAWTMGRGTIYF. As DNA, the CDR3 is TGTGCCTGGACCATGGGAAGGGGCACCATATATTTT.

The gene calls are TRBV12-3 or TRBV12-4 and TRBJ2-1; no clear D gene. This CDR3 contains 13 residues. V was trimmed by 1 base and J by 9 bases, leaving 10 bases between them. The CDR3 sequence: CASSLGVLSEQFF. The CDR3, as DNA: TGTGCCAGCAGTTTAGGGGTTCTCAGTGAGCAGTTCTTC.

This chain uses TRBV10-3 with TRBJ1-4; D call uncertain. Germline V gene data show CDR1 as ENHRY and CDR2 as SYGVKD. CDR3 length: 16 amino acids. Trimming removed 7 bases at V and 5 bases at J, with 20 bases between. CDR3 in amino acids: CAITERAAALNEKLFF. As DNA, the CDR3 is TGTGCCATCACCGAGCGGGCCGCGGCATTAAATGAAAAACTGTTTTTT.

As for this clonotype: One junction end does not reproduce the germline sequence, and a read error may be involved. This chain uses TRBV7-8 with TRBJ2-7; weak D call: TRBD1 (5 bases). The germline V gene encodes CDR1 SGHVS and CDR2 FQNEAQ. The CDR3 has 15 residues. The CDR3 loop is CASSLKKDRTYERYF. In DNA, the CDR3 is TGTGCCAGCAGCTTAAAAAAAGACAGAACCTACGAGCGGTACTTC.

Many counts were recorded for this clonotype. The chain has TRBV7-2 and TRBJ1-6; 8 positions agree with TRBD1. Germline CDR1 and CDR2: SGHTA and FQGNSA. The V and J ends lost 8 bases and 7 bases, in that order; junction bases with no gene match: 1. The CDR3 runs to 12 residues. The DNA for the CDR3 is TGTGCCAGCGGGACAGGAAATTCACCCCTCCACTTT. The encoded protein is CASGTGNSPLHF.

Concerning this clonotype: A clone one base away is much larger, so this may be a read error. The V gene is TRBV19, the J gene TRBJ2-7; D possibly uses TRBD1 or TRBD2 (5 bases each). Per germline, CDR1 LNHDA and CDR2 SQIVND (reference sequence). This CDR3 spans 14 amino acids. The CDR3 coding sequence is TGTGCCAGTAGTATTGGGGACCTATTGTCCGAGCAGCACTTC. Translation gives CASSIGDLLSEQHF.

The V call is TRBV14, the J call TRBJ1-5; 7 bases are shared with TRBD1. Per the germline V gene, CDR1 is SGHDN and CDR2 is FVKESK. CDR3 size: 16 residues. J gave up 4 bases and V 3 bases, and 9 bases lay outside the gene matches. CDR3 protein: CASSHKGGMGNQPQHF. CDR3 bases: TGTGCCAGCAGCCACAAAGGGGGCATGGGAAATCAGCCCCAGCATTTT.

As to this clonotype: A much larger clone lies a single base off, so this may be a read error. The chain is built from TRBV16 and TRBJ1-2, with a possible D match to TRBD1 (6 bases). Germline V gives CDR1 KGHSY, CDR2 FQNENV. This CDR3 contains 15 residues. CDR3 sequence reads: CASTQDGGVGYGYTF. CDR3 coding DNA: TGCGCCAGCACCCAGGATGGGGGCGTCGGCTATGGCTACACCTTC.

This clonotype was seen many times. The V and J genes are TRBV5-1 and TRBJ1-1, with D hard to call. This CDR3 is 13 amino acids long. Germline V gene lookup returns CDR1 SGHRS and CDR2 YFSETQ. Trimming took off 4 bases at V and 6 bases at J, with 13 bases between the two ends. This chain's CDR3 is CASSPRVEAEAFF. The CDR3 coding sequence is TGCGCCAGCAGCCCGAGGGTTGAGGCTGAAGCTTTCTTT.

In the case of this clonotype: A clone one base away is much larger, so this may be a read error. V gene TRBV11-2 combines with J gene TRBJ2-7; 8 positions match TRBD1. Germline V gene lookup returns CDR1 SGHAT and CDR2 FQNNGV. The CDR3 length is 12 residues. The CDR3 here is CDNWTGFNEQYF. The DNA for the CDR3 is TGTGACAACTGGACAGGGTTTAACGAGCAGTACTTC.

The V gene is TRBV24-1, the J gene TRBJ1-6; 8 bases align to TRBD1. The CDR3 has 16 amino acids. V lost 2 bases, J lost 9 bases, and 8 bases stayed unmatched. Per the germline V gene, CDR1 is KGHDR and CDR2 is SFDVKD. The CDR3 protein is CATSDYPTGEGSPLHF. CDR3 bases: TGTGCCACCAGTGATTACCCGACAGGGGAGGGTTCACCCCTCCACTTT.